These 7 T cell receptor beta chains originate from one sample sequenced in a study of T-cell reconstitution after alpha-beta-depleted transplantation in children. Unique molecular identifiers were incorporated during preparation of the TCRbeta library. TCRdb fed the PCR reads into MiXCR, producing one record per CDR3 protein. The table lists 500,000 to 600,000 distinct CDR3 sequences, about 17% of them singletons. The input for sequencing was PBMCs from the stem cell graft donor, taken from the stem cell graft. These receptors were obtained from a human donor who donated a stem cell graft to a child with acute lymphoblastic leukemia.

This clonotype was counted between two and nine times. The rearrangement joins TRBV5-1 to TRBJ2-5; D is perhaps TRBD1 (6 bases). The CDR3 spans 15 residues. The V end lost 4 bases, the J end lost 5 bases, and 18 bases lay between the germline ends. Germline V gene data show CDR1 as SGHRS and CDR2 as YFSETQ. The CDR3 reads CASSLGVGGIETQYF. The CDR3 region has the DNA TGCGCCAGCAGCCTAGGGGTAGGGGGAATCGAGACCCAGTACTTC.

The V call is TRBV29-1, the J call TRBJ1-2; 10 bases line up with TRBD1. Per the germline V gene, CDR1 is SQVTM and CDR2 is ANQGSEA. This CDR3 is 13 amino acids long. Losses at the gene ends were 4 bases for V and 4 bases for J; bases not matched to a gene: 3. The CDR3 bases are TGCAGCGTTGGACAGGGGGCCATCTATGGCTACACCTTC. Translating gives CSVGQGAIYGYTF.

This clonotype was detected a few times. The V call is TRBV2, the J call TRBJ2-1; the match to TRBD2 covers 7 bases. In germline, CDR1 is SNHLY, CDR2 FYNNEI. The CDR3 is 12 residues long. DNA for the CDR3: TGTGCGGGCGGGAGATCCTACAATGAGCAGTTCTTC. Amino acid sequence: CAGGRSYNEQFF.

This clonotype was found many times. The chain recombines TRBV6-2 or TRBV6-3 with TRBJ2-7, with TRBD2 matching over 8 bases. The germline gives CDR1 MNHEY, CDR2 SVGEGT. The CDR3 sequence is 16 residues long. After removal of 4 bases from V and 2 bases from J, the junction contained 10 bases not matched to a gene. The CDR3 DNA sequence: TGTGCCAGCAGTTCTCCTACTAGCGGAAGGGCCTACGAGCAGTACTTC. Amino acids: CASSSPTSGRAYEQYF.

This clonotype was observed many times. This sequence joins TRBV6-4 and TRBJ2-7; 9 nucleotides agree with TRBD1. V dropped 0 bases and J dropped 7; count of bases not matched to a gene: 1. The CDR3 loop spans 13 amino acids. Germline CDR1 reads MRHNA; CDR2 reads SNTAGT. CDR3: CASSDSGTGEQYF. CDR3 coding DNA: TGTGCCAGCAGTGACTCCGGGACAGGGGAGCAGTACTTC.

This clonotype has more than one count but fewer than ten. This chain joins TRBV7-8 and TRBJ2-7; unclear D gene. Between the trimmed V and J ends, which lost 1 base and 6 bases, there was a span of 10 bases. Germline CDR1 is SGHVS and CDR2 is FQNEAQ. This CDR3 has 13 amino acids. The CDR3 DNA follows: TGTGCCAGCAGCTTAGTGTCGCGTCGCGAGCAGTACTTC. This sequence encodes CASSLVSRREQYF.

The chain combines TRBV4-1 with TRBJ2-7; D is perhaps TRBD2 (7 bases). The germline gives CDR1 MGHRA, CDR2 YSYEKL. This CDR3 spans 16 amino acids. V was trimmed by 1 base and J by 6 bases, leaving 19 bases between them. The chain's CDR3 is CASSQGVGLVGGEQYF. The CDR3 bases are TGCGCCAGCAGCCAAGGGGTCGGACTAGTAGGGGGCGAGCAGTACTTC.